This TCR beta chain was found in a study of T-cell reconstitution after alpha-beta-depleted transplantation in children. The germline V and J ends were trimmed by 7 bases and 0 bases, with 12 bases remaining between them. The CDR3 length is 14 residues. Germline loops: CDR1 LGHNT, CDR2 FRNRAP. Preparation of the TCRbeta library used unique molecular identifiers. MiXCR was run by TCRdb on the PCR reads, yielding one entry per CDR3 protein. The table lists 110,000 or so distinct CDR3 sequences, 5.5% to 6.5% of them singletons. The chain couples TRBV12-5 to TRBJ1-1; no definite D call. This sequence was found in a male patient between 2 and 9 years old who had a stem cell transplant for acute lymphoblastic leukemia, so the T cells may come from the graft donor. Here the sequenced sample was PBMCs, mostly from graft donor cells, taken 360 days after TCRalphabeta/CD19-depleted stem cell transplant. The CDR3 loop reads CASALAGLNTEAFF. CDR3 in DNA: TGTGCTAGTGCCCTTGCAGGTTTGAACACTGAAGCTTTCTTT.